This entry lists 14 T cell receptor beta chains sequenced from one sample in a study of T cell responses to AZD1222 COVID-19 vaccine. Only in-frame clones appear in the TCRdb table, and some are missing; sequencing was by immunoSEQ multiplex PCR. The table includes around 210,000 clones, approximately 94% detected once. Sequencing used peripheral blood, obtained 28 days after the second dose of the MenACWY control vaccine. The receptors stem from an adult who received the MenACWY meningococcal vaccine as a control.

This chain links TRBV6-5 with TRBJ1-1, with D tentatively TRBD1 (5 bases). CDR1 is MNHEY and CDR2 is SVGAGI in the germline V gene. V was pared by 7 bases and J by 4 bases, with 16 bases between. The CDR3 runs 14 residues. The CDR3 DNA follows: TGTGCCAGCACCCCCGCGGGGGGTGGCACTGAAGCTTTCTTT. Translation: CASTPAGGGTEAFF.

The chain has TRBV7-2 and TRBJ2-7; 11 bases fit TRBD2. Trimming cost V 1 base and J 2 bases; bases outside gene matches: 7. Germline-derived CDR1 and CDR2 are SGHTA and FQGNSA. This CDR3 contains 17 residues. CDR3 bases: TGTGCCAGCAGCTTAGGAAGGGCTAGCGGGGGGACCTACGAGCAGTACTTC. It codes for CASSLGRASGGTYEQYF. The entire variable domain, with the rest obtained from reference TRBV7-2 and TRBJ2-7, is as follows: GAGVSQSPSNKVTEKGKDVELRCDPISGHTALYWYRQSLGQGLEFLIYFQGNSAPDKSGLPSDRFSAERTGGSVSTLTIQRTQQEDSAVYLCASSLGRASGGTYEQYFGPGTRLTVT.

CDR3 residues: CASSQDEGAGSPLHF. For the CDR3, the DNA is TGTGCCAGCAGCCAAGATGAAGGGGCGGGTTCACCCCTCCACTTT. The rearrangement links TRBV14 to TRBJ1-6; D perhaps matches TRBD1 (5 bases). V was shortened by 0 bases and J by 9 bases, with 12 bases between the two germline ends. Germline V gene lookup returns CDR1 SGHDN and CDR2 FVKESK. This CDR3 is 15 amino acids long. Filled out from reference TRBV14 and TRBJ1-6, the complete variable domain reads EAGVTQFPSHSVIEKGQTVTLRCDPISGHDNLYWYRRVMGKEIKFLLHFVKESKQDESGMPNNRFLAERTGGTYSTLKVQPAELEDSGVYFCASSQDEGAGSPLHFGNGTRLTVT.

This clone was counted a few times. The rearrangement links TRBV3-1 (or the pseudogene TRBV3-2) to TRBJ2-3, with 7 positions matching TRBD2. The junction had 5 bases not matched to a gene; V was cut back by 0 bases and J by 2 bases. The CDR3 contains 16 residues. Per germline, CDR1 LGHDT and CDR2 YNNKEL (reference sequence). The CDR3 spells CASSQDEREITDTQYF. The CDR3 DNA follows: TGTGCCAGCAGCCAAGATGAGCGGGAAATCACAGATACGCAGTATTTT.

CDR3 in amino acids: CASSVTGGNYGYTF. The CDR3 DNA reads TGTGCCAGCAGCGTTACAGGGGGTAACTATGGCTACACCTTC. This chain connects TRBV6-5 to TRBJ1-2; TRBD1 matches at 8 bases. The CDR3 covers 14 residues. From germline, CDR1 is MNHEY and CDR2 SVGAGI. The ends lost 6 bases at V and 1 base at J; junction bases unmatched: 4.

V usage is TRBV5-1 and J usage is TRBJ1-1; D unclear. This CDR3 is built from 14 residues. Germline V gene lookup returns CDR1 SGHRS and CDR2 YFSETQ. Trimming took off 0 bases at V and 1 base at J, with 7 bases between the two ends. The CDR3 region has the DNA TGCGCCAGCAGCTTGGGCGCAGCGAACACTGAAGCTTTCTTT. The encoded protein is CASSLGAANTEAFF.

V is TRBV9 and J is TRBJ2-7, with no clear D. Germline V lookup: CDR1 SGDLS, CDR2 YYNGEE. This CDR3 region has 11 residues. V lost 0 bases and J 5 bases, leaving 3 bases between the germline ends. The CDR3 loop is CASSVGHEQYF. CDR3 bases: TGTGCCAGCAGCGTAGGTCACGAGCAGTACTTC.

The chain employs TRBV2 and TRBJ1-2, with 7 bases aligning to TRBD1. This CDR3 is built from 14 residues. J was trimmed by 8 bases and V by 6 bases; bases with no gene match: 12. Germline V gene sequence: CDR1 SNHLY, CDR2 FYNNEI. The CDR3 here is CASRPRQGGQGYTF. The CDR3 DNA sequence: TGTGCCAGCAGACCCCGACAGGGTGGTCAGGGCTACACCTTC.

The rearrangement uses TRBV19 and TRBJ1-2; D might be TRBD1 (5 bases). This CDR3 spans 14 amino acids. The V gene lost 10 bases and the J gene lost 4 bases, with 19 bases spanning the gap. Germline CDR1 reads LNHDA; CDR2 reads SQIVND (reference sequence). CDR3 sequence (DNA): TGTGCCATCTGGGGCCCGGGACCTACCTATGGCTACACCTTC. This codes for CAIWGPGPTYGYTF. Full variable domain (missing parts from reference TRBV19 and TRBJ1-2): DGGITQSPKYLFRKEGQNVTLSCEQNLNHDAMYWYRQDPGQGLRLIYYSQIVNDFQKGDIAEGYSVSREKKESFPLTVTSAQKNPTAFYLCAIWGPGPTYGYTFGSGTRLTVV.

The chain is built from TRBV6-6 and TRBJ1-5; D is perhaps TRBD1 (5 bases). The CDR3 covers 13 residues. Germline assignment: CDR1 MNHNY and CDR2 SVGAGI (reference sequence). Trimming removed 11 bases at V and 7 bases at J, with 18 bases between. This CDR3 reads CASSGGVGQPQHF. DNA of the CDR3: TGTGCCTCCTCGGGGGGAGTGGGGCAGCCCCAGCATTTT.

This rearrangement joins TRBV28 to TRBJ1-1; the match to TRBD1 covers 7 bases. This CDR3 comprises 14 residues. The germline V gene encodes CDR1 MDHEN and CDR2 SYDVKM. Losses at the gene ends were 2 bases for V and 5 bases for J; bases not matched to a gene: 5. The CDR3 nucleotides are TGTGCCAGCAGTTTAGACAGGGTGTTGACTGAAGCTTTCTTT. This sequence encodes CASSLDRVLTEAFF.

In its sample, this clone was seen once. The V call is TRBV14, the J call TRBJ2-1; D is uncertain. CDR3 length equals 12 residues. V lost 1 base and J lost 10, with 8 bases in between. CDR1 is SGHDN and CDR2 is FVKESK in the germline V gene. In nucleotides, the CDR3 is TGTGCCAGCAGCCAAGGGTCGCGGGAGCAGTTCTTC. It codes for CASSQGSREQFF. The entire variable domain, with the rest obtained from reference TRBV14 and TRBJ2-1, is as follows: EAGVTQFPSHSVIEKGQTVTLRCDPISGHDNLYWYRRVMGKEIKFLLHFVKESKQDESGMPNNRFLAERTGGTYSTLKVQPAELEDSGVYFCASSQGSREQFFGPGTRLTVL.

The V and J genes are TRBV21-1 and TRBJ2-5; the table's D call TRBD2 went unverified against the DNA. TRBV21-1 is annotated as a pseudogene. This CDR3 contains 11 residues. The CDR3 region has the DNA TGTGCCAGCAGCCTCCAAGAGACCCAGTACTTC. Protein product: CASSLQETQYF.

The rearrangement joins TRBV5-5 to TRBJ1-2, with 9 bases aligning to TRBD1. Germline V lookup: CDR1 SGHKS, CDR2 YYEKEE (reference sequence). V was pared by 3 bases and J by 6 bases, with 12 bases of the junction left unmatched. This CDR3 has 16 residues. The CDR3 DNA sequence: TGTGCCAGCAGCTCCCTCCGGGACAGGGTAATGAATGGCTACACCTTC. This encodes CASSSLRDRVMNGYTF. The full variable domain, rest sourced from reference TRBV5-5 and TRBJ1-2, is DAGVTQSPTHLIKTRGQQVTLRCSPISGHKSVSWYQQVLGQGPQFIFQYYEKEERGRGNFPDRFSARQFPNYSSELNVNALLLGDSALYLCASSSLRDRVMNGYTFGSGTRLTVV.